This T cell receptor (beta chain) was captured by sequencing in a study of spatial heterogeneity in lung cancer. Whole-study context: In raw reads, more than eight appearances on average were recorded for each unique TCR and UMI combination.

One entry per CDR3 protein, called by TCRdb with MiXCR from the 5' RACE reads. The sample contains under 15,000 distinct CDR3 sequences, 13% to 15% of which appear only once. This CDR3 is 18 amino acids long. The V and J ends lost 6 bases and 3 bases, in that order; junction bases with no gene match: 9. The germline gives CDR1 LNHDA, CDR2 SQIVND (reference sequence). Indicated time point: sample taken at primary tumor resection. Whole RNA from tumor, nontumor lung or frozen PBMC was sequenced unsorted. This clonotype was counted many times. The chain carries TRBV19 and TRBJ2-1; 15 positions match TRBD2. The source is a female donor with early-stage non-small cell lung cancer. The sequences come from PBMCs, collected at surgery. DNA for the CDR3: TGTGCCAGTAGCGCGGGACTAGCGGGAGGAGCCATCTACAATGAGCAGTTCTTC. Protein product: CASSAGLAGGAIYNEQFF.